The subject of this entry is one T cell receptor beta chain. The same CDR3 arises from other DNA sequences in this sample as well. V dropped 5 bases and J dropped 4; count of bases not matched to a gene: 3. The germline CDR1 and CDR2 sequences are SGHVS and FQNEAQ. The CDR3 length is 14 residues. The sample belongs to a study of blood T cell repertoires in COVID-19. The wider study: In each case, the material was cDNA or gDNA derived from T cells, B-cell-depleted T cells, or PBMCs.

Profiled with immunoSEQ multiplex PCR; TCRdb holds only in-frame clones, not every one. The repertoire holds some 250,000 clones, with approximately 90% as singletons. The specimen was PBMCs or T cells enriched from blood (not recorded which). This receptor was taken from a man aged 35 to 55 who had recovered from COVID-19. The chain joins TRBV7-8 to TRBJ2-1; TRBD2 matches 9 bases. The CDR3 spells CASSRLADYNEQFF. The CDR3 DNA sequence: TGTGCCAGCAGCCGACTAGCGGATTACAATGAGCAGTTCTTC.